This is a list of T cell receptor beta chains from one sample in a study of blood T cell repertoires in COVID-19. Sequencing was performed with immunoSEQ multiplex PCR; in TCRdb, only in-frame clones are kept and a portion is missing. The sample yields 60,000 to 80,000 clones, roughly 90% seen once. Sequencing input: peripheral blood. The receptor source for this set is a human donor in a cohort sampled during active COVID-19. The CDR3 runs from the conserved cysteine through the conserved F or W. D genes are given only for firm matches. Size is omitted from some rows. Given values are once, few, many or a class for expanded clones.

j_call v_call clone_size d_call cdr3_nt cdr3_aa
TRBJ2-1 TRBV28 NA NA TGTGCCAGCAGTTTGGTCGGACTCCGAATGGGGAATGAGCAGTTCTTC CASSLVGLRMGNEQFF
TRBJ2-1 TRBV3-1/TRBV3-2 NA NA TGTGCCAGCAGCCCCGTAGAGAGGAATGAGCAGTTCTTC CASSPVERNEQFF
TRBJ1-4 TRBV30 NA NA TGTGCCTGGAGTGTACGGGGGGCTTATGAAAAACTGTTTTTT CAWSVRGAYEKLFF
TRBJ2-7 TRBV4-1 NA NA TGCGCCAGCAGCCCCCTAAGCCGGGGATTAGGGTACGAGCAGTACTTC CASSPLSRGLGYEQYF
TRBJ2-5 TRBV11-2 NA TRBD2 TGTGCCAGCAGCTTAGGACTTTTCCCTACTAGCGGGGGATTGGAGACCCAGTACTTC CASSLGLFPTSGGLETQYF
TRBJ2-7 TRBV7-2 NA TRBD2 TGTGCCATCCCCGGGACTAGCCTCAACGAGCAGTACTTC CAIPGTSLNEQYF
TRBJ2-2 TRBV19 NA NA TGTGCCAGTAGTACGACAGCGAACACCGGGGAGCTGTTTTTT CASSTTANTGELFF
TRBJ2-7 TRBV7-8 NA TRBD2 TGTGCCAGCCTACCTTCGGGGGGTCGGTTCTACGAGCAGTACTTC CASLPSGGRFYEQYF
TRBJ1-3 TRBV2 NA NA TGTGCCAGCAGTTCCAGCCTGGGACACGACTCTGGAAACACCATATATTTT CASSSSLGHDSGNTIYF
TRBJ2-7 TRBV28 NA NA TGTGCCAGCAGTCTACCGACTCGTCCCTACGAGCAGTACTTC CASSLPTRPYEQYF
TRBJ1-5 TRBV19 NA TRBD1 TGTGCCAGTAGTAGTGACAGGGTTGGCCAGCCCCAGCATTTT CASSSDRVGQPQHF
TRBJ2-7 TRBV24-1 few NA TGTGCCACCAGTGACCCCGGGACAACATACGAGCAGTACTTC CATSDPGTTYEQYF
TRBJ2-7 TRBV5-1 NA TRBD2 TGCGCCAGCAGCTCTAGCGGGGGGTTCGAGCAGTACTTC CASSSSGGFEQYF
TRBJ2-7 TRBV27 NA TRBD1 TGTGCCAGCAGATCACAGGGGGCCGTCGAGCAGTACTTC CASRSQGAVEQYF
TRBJ1-2 TRBV5-4 NA NA TGTGCCAGCAGCTTGGCCAAAGGGGGCTATGGCTACACCTTC CASSLAKGGYGYTF
TRBJ1-1 TRBV5-6 NA NA TGTGCCAGCAGCTCGAGGTACGGCCACTTGGAGAACACTGAAGCTTTCTTT CASSSRYGHLENTEAFF
TRBJ2-3 TRBV6-5 NA NA TGTGCCAGCATGAAGGAGGCAGTAGACACAGATACGCAGTATTTT CASMKEAVDTDTQYF
TRBJ1-2 TRBV9 NA TRBD1 TGTGCCAGCAGCGCACCGGGACAGCTCTCAAGCGGCTACACCTTC CASSAPGQLSSGYTF
TRBJ1-5 TRBV19 NA TRBD1 TGTGCCAGTAGTGGACAGGAACATCAGCCCCAGCATTTT CASSGQEHQPQHF
TRBJ2-1 TRBV27 NA NA TGTGCCAGCAGCCTCCGGGACAAGTACAATGAGCAGTTCTTC CASSLRDKYNEQFF
TRBJ1-2 TRBV29-1 NA TRBD1 TGCAGCGTTTTGGGACAGGGGAACTATGGCTACACCTTC CSVLGQGNYGYTF
TRBJ1-2 TRBV14 NA NA TGTGCCAGCAGCCAGGGGCAGAAGGGAAACTATGGCTACACCTTC CASSQGQKGNYGYTF
TRBJ2-3 TRBV7-2 NA TRBD2 TGTGCCAGCAGCTTATGGGCTAGCGGGGACACAGATACGCAGTATTTT CASSLWASGDTDTQYF
TRBJ1-2 TRBV30 few NA TGTGCCTGGAGTTCTTTGCTAACCCACAGGGAATACTATGGCTACACCTTC CAWSSLLTHREYYGYTF
TRBJ2-1 TRBV11-2 NA NA TGTGCCAGCAGCGCGCCCGCTAGAGCTACTAACAATGAGCAGTTCTTC CASSAPARATNNEQFF
TRBJ2-3 TRBV18 NA NA TGTGCCAGCTCACCAATCACGAGGAGTAAAGGCACAGATACGCAGTATTTT CASSPITRSKGTDTQYF
TRBJ1-4 TRBV19 few NA TGTGCCAGTAGTTTGACAGGTTATAATGAAAAACTGTTTTTT CASSLTGYNEKLFF
TRBJ1-6 TRBV30 NA TRBD1 TGTGCCTGGAGTATCAGGGGCAGGGGGGTTTTTTCACCCCTCCACTTT CAWSIRGRGVFSPLHF
TRBJ2-2 TRBV4-3 few NA TGCGCCAGCAGGCAGTACGGGGAGAAGCACGGGGAGCTGTTTTTT CASRQYGEKHGELFF
TRBJ2-1 TRBV2 once NA TGTGCCAGCGGGGCTTTGAACAATGAGCAGTTCTTC CASGALNNEQFF
TRBJ2-7 TRBV7-2 once NA TGTGCCAGCAGCTCGGAACTAGTTTACGAGCAGTACTTC CASSSELVYEQYF
TRBJ2-1 TRBV7-9 NA TRBD2 TGTGCCAGCAGCTACACCCAGACTAGCGGGGGGGCTAATTACAATGAGCAGTTCTTC CASSYTQTSGGANYNEQFF
TRBJ2-1 TRBV21-1 once NA TGTGCCAGCAGCAAAATTAGGCGGGGGAGCAATGAGCAGTTCTTC CASSKIRRGSNEQFF
TRBJ2-5 TRBV24-1 NA TRBD2 TGTGCCACCAGTGATTTGAGTCTAGCGGGTGGGGAGACCCAGTACTTC CATSDLSLAGGETQYF
TRBJ1-6 TRBV27 NA NA TGTGCCAGCAGTTTATCCCCAGGACTTAATTCACCCCTCCACTTT CASSLSPGLNSPLHF
TRBJ1-5 TRBV6-2/TRBV6-3 NA NA TGTGCCAGCAGTCCCGACAGGAGCAATCAGCCCCAGCATTTT CASSPDRSNQPQHF
TRBJ2-1 TRBV27 NA NA TGTGCCAGCAGTTCGACTCCCGTTCACTACAATGAGCAGTTCTTC CASSSTPVHYNEQFF
TRBJ2-3 TRBV5-1 once NA TGCGCCAGCAGCTTTATTGATACGCAGTATTTT CASSFIDTQYF
TRBJ2-7 TRBV7-2 NA TRBD2 TGTGCCAGCAGCGCCCGGACTAGTCCCCCCTACGAGCAGTACTTC CASSARTSPPYEQYF
TRBJ2-7 TRBV28 NA NA TGTGCCAGCAGTCCCCGGCGGTCTTACTCCTACGAGCAGTACTTC CASSPRRSYSYEQYF
TRBJ2-7 TRBV5-1 NA TRBD2 TGCGCCAGCAGCTCCTCCGGCGGGGGGCCAGGGTACGAGCAGTACTTC CASSSSGGGPGYEQYF